This TCR beta chain was captured by sequencing in a study of cytomegalovirus exposure and HLA in healthy donors. Overall study results and limits: Earlier findings revealed that most TCR beta V segments proved productive either about 90% or about 30% of the time.

Primers included in the PCR were 60 Vbeta and 13 Jbeta primers. Clones were read by immunoSEQ multiplex PCR, and TCRdb kept only the in-frame ones, dropping some. The sample holds 150,000 to 200,000 clones; 82% are singletons and the top ten take 6.5%. About this clone: The antigen is unknown.

This CDR3 region has 13 residues. The V gene end was trimmed by 7 bases and the J gene end by 5 bases; junction bases not matched to a gene: 6. Germline V gene data show CDR1 as MNHEY and CDR2 as SMNVEV (reference sequence). This sequence originates from a woman between 45 and 65 years old in good health and CMV-seropositive. The sequenced sample consisted of PBMCs. The V gene is TRBV27, the J gene TRBJ2-5; 8 bases are a match to TRBD1. As DNA, the CDR3 is TGTGCCAGCAAAAGAAACAGGGGGGAGACCCAGTACTTC. The encoded protein is CASKRNRGETQYF.